This T cell receptor (beta chain) is from a study of CD8+ T cells in alopecia areata. This clone was seen a few times. This CDR3 has 12 amino acids. Trimming cost V 8 bases and J 1 base, with 8 bases left between them. Germline CDR1 and CDR2: SEHNR and FQNEAQ (reference sequence). The treatment: oral pan-JAK inhibitor, 5-10 mg twice daily. Extraction and reverse transcription of RNA yielded cDNA as the sequencing template. This table comes from immunoSEQ multiplex PCR, and its TCRdb copy is limited to in-frame clones, with some not included. The sample holds about 100,000 clones; roughly two fifths are singletons and the top ten take more than 15%.

The specimen comprised CD8+ T cells sorted from blood, sampled at week 24, from a patient treated with tofacitinib. The sequence was collected from a human donor with alopecia areata. The chain couples TRBV7-9 to TRBJ1-1; D unclear. In DNA form, the CDR3 reads TGTGCCAGCGCGCGGGGGAACACTGAAGCTTTCTTT. Protein: CASARGNTEAFF.